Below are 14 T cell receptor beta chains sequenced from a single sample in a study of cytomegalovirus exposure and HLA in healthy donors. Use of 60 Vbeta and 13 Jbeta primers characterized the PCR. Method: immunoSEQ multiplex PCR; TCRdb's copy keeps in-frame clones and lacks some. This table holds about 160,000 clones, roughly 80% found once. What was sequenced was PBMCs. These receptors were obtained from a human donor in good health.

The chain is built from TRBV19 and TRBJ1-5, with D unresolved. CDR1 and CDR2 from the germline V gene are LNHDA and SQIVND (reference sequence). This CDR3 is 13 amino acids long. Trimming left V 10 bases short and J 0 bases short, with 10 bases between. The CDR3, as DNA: TGTGCCACCGCCACCAGTAGCAATCAGCCCCAGCATTTT. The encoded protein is CATATSSNQPQHF. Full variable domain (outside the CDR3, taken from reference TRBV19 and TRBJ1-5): DGGITQSPKYLFRKEGQNVTLSCEQNLNHDAMYWYRQDPGQGLRLIYYSQIVNDFQKGDIAEGYSVSREKKESFPLTVTSAQKNPTAFYLCATATSSNQPQHFGDGTRLSIL.

DNA of the CDR3: TGTGCCAGCACCCGCCAGATTGGCTACACCTTC. This encodes CASTRQIGYTF. The chain combines TRBV6-1 with TRBJ1-2; D is uncertain. Germline CDR1 and CDR2: MNHNS and SASEGT. The CDR3 is 11 amino acids. Trimming left V 7 bases short and J 7 bases short, with 10 bases between.

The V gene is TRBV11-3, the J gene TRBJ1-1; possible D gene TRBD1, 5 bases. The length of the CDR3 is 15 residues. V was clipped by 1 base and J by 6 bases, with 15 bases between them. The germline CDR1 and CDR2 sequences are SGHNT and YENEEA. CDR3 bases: TGTGCCAGCAGCTTAGGGGGTCGGGGGGGGTCTGAAGCTTTCTTT. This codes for CASSLGGRGGSEAFF.

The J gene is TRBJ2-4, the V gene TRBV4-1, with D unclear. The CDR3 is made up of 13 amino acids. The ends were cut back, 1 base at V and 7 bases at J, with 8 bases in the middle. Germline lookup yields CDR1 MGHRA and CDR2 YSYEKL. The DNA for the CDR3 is TGCGCCAGCAGCCAAGCCGTCGGGAACATTCAGTACTTC. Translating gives CASSQAVGNIQYF.

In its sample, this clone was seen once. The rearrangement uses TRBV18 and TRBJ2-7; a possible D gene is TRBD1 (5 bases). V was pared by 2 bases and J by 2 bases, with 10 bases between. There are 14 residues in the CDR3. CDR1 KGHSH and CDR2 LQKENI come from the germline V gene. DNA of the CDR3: TGTGCCAGCTCACCAAATATGGACACCTACGAGCAGTACTTC. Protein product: CASSPNMDTYEQYF.

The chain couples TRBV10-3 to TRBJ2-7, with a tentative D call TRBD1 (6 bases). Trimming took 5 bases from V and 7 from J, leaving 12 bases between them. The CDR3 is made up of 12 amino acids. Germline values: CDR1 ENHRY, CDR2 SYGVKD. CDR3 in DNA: TGTGCCATCAGTCCAACAGGGCGAGAGCAGTACTTC. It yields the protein CAISPTGREQYF.

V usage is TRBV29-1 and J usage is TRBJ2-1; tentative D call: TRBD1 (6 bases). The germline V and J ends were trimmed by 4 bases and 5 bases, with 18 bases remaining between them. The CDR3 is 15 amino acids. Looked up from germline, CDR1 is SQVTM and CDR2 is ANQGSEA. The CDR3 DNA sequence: TGCAGCGTTGCTTCCCAGGGGTTACCTAACAATGAGCAGTTCTTC. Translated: CSVASQGLPNNEQFF.

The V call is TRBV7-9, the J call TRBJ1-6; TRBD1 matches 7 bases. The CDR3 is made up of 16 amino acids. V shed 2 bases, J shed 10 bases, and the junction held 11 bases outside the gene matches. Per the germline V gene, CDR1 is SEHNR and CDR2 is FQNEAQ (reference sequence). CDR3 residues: CASSLSRGLEKSPLHF. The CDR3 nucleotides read TGTGCCAGCAGCTTATCAAGGGGGCTAGAAAAATCACCCCTCCACTTT. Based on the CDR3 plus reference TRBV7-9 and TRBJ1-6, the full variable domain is DTGVSQNPRHKITKRGQNVTFRCDPISEHNRLYWYRQTLGQGPEFLTYFQNEAQLEKSRLLSDRFSAERPKGSFSTLEIQRTEQGDSAMYLCASSLSRGLEKSPLHFGNGTRLTVT.

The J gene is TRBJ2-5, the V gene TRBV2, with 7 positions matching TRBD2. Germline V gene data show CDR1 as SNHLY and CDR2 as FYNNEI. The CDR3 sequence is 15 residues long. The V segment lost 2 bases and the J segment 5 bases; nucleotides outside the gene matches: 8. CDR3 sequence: CASSEYQRGMETQYF. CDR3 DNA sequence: TGTGCCAGCAGTGAATACCAGCGGGGTATGGAGACCCAGTACTTC.

CDR3 protein: CASSYRGAAEAFF. DNA of the CDR3: TGTGCCAGCAGTTACCGGGGAGCAGCTGAAGCTTTCTTT. The rearrangement uses TRBV6-5 and TRBJ1-1, with D unclear. The germline gives CDR1 MNHEY, CDR2 SVGAGI. The CDR3 covers 13 residues. Trimming cost V 2 bases and J 6 bases, with 10 bases left between them.

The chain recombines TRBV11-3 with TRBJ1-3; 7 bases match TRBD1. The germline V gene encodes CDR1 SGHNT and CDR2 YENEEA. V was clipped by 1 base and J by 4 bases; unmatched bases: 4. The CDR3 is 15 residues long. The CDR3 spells CASSLGQGSGNTIYF. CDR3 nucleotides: TGTGCCAGCAGCTTAGGACAGGGTTCCGGAAACACCATATATTTT.

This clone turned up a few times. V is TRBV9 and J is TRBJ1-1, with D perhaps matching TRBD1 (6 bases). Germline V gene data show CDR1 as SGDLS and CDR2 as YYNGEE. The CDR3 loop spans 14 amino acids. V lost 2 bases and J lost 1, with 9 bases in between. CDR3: CASSVGQWNTEAFF. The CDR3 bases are TGTGCCAGCAGCGTCGGACAGTGGAACACTGAAGCTTTCTTT.

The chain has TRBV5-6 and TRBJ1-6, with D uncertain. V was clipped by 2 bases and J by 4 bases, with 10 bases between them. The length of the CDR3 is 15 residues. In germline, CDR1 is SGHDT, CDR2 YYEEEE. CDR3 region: CASSLLYLYNSPLHF. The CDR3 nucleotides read TGTGCCAGCAGCTTACTTTATCTGTATAATTCACCCCTCCACTTT.

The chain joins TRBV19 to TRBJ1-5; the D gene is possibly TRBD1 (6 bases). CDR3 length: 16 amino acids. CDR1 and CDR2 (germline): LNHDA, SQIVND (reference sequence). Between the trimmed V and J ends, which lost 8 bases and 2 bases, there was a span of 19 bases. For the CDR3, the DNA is TGTGCCAGTTGGAGTTGGGAGGGGGAGGGCAATCAGCCCCAGCATTTT. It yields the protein CASWSWEGEGNQPQHF.